Presented here are 28 T cell receptor beta chains from one specimen sequenced in a study of blood T cells in healthy people across ages. A second about 7 to 12 cycle PCR used barcoded and J-beta primers. Via MiXCR, TCRdb re-called the 5' RACE reads, giving one row per CDR3 protein. Of some 1.5 million distinct CDR3 sequences in the sample, 42% were seen once. The sample comprised blood. The receptors were gathered from a young woman in good health.

This clonotype came up a few times. The rearrangement uses TRBV13 and TRBJ2-1; TRBD2 matches 7 bases. V was clipped by 4 bases and J by 1 base; unmatched bases: 16. In germline, CDR1 is PRHDT, CDR2 FYEKMQ (reference sequence). The CDR3 contains 19 residues. The chain's CDR3 is CASSYSRDYELGSYNEQFF. CDR3 DNA sequence: TGTGCCAGCAGCTACTCCAGGGACTACGAACTTGGGTCCTACAATGAGCAGTTCTTC.

V gene TRBV10-3 combines with J gene TRBJ1-5; tentatively, D is TRBD1 (6 bases). This CDR3 comprises 12 residues. Trimming removed 7 bases from V and 7 bases from J, with 11 bases in between. CDR1 is ENHRY, CDR2 SYGVKD, per germline. CDR3 DNA sequence: TGTGCCATCAAGGGGGACGGGCAGCCCCAGCATTTT. Translated, it gives CAIKGDGQPQHF.

This chain's CDR3 is CSGGSSYEQYF. Written as DNA, the CDR3 is TGCAGTGGGGGGAGCTCCTACGAGCAGTACTTC. The V gene is TRBV20-1, the J gene TRBJ2-7; D assignment may be TRBD1 or TRBD2 (5 bases each). The CDR3 extends over 11 amino acids. Trimming removed 7 bases at V and 0 bases at J, with 7 bases between. The germline V gene has CDR1 DFQATT and CDR2 SNEGSKA (reference sequence).

This clonotype was seen ten or more times. The V gene is TRBV20-1, the J gene TRBJ1-2, with D unresolved. The CDR3 spans 13 residues. The V end was cut by 0 bases, the J end by 8 bases, with 13 bases between. Germline CDR1 and CDR2: DFQATT and SNEGSKA (reference sequence). The DNA of the CDR3 is TGCAGTGCTAGAGATGAAGGTGTAGGGGGCTACACCTTC. Protein: CSARDEGVGGYTF.

A few counts support this clonotype. CDR3 protein: CASSERALAAFTDTQYF. The CDR3 DNA reads TGTGCCAGCAGTGAACGTGCTTTGGCAGCGTTCACAGATACGCAGTATTTT. V is TRBV2 and J is TRBJ2-3; D call uncertain. The germline V gene encodes CDR1 SNHLY and CDR2 FYNNEI. V lost 2 bases and J lost 2, with 17 bases in between. The length of the CDR3 is 17 residues.

This chain joins TRBV12-3 or TRBV12-4 and TRBJ2-1, with TRBD2 identical over 10 bases. The CDR3 has 15 residues. V lost 7 bases and J lost 8; bases outside the gene matches: 11. This CDR3 is CASTLQRGGRDEQFF. In DNA, the CDR3 is TGTGCCAGCACCTTACAGCGGGGGGGCCGGGATGAGCAGTTCTTC.

The chain links TRBV5-1 to TRBJ2-5; D is unresolved. Germline V gene lookup returns CDR1 SGHRS and CDR2 YFSETQ. V was pared by 1 base and J by 11 bases, with 21 bases between. The CDR3 contains 15 residues. This chain's CDR3 is CASSLFGQPNNEQYF. The CDR3 nucleotides are TGCGCCAGCAGCTTGTTTGGCCAGCCTAACAATGAGCAGTACTTC.

This clonotype was seen only a few times. The chain couples TRBV14 to TRBJ2-3; TRBD1 is a possible D gene (5 bases). V was shortened by 0 bases and J by 3 bases, with 22 bases between the two germline ends. The length of the CDR3 is 19 residues. Germline CDR1 and CDR2: SGHDN and FVKESK. DNA for the CDR3: TGTGCCAGCAGCCAAGATTGGAGACAGACTTCAACGTTGACAGATACGCAGTATTTT. Translating it yields CASSQDWRQTSTLTDTQYF.

The chain has TRBV20-1 and TRBJ2-7, with 8 bases aligning to TRBD2. This CDR3 contains 15 residues. V lost 2 bases and J lost 7; bases outside the gene matches: 13. Germline V CDR1 and CDR2: DFQATT, SNEGSKA (reference sequence). CDR3 region: CSARPKASGLREQYF. The CDR3 DNA follows: TGCAGTGCTAGACCGAAGGCTAGCGGGTTACGTGAGCAGTACTTC.

This chain joins TRBV9 and TRBJ2-3, with 9 bases fitting TRBD1. Per the germline V gene, CDR1 is SGDLS and CDR2 is YYNGEE. The CDR3 contains 15 residues. Trimming took 3 bases from V and 3 from J; bases not matched to a gene: 5. The CDR3, as DNA: TGTGCCAGCAGCGCCAGGGACAGGGAAACAGATACGCAGTATTTT. This translates into CASSARDRETDTQYF.

V and J are TRBV12-3 or TRBV12-4 and TRBJ2-1, with 9 bases that match TRBD1. The J call may not be correct, given that the DNA end is closer to TRBJ2-7. The CDR3 covers 17 residues. CDR3 DNA: TGTGCCAGCACCGGAGGCGCTCGGACAGGGGTTTACAATGAGCAGTACTTC. It translates to CASTGGARTGVYNEQYF.

The chain employs TRBV2 and TRBJ2-3; D unclear. Per germline, CDR1 SNHLY and CDR2 FYNNEI. The CDR3 loop spans 14 amino acids. Trimming removed 3 bases at V and 7 bases at J, with 14 bases between. The CDR3 spells CASSDPLDLNTQYF. The CDR3 DNA is TGTGCCAGCAGTGATCCCCTAGACCTAAATACGCAGTATTTT.

About this clonotype: At one boundary the junction diverges from the germline segment, which might be a read error. The chain is built from TRBV3-1 and TRBJ1-1; D remains ambiguous. Germline assignment: CDR1 LGHDT and CDR2 YNNKEL (reference sequence). The CDR3 consists of 14 residues. This chain's CDR3 is CASSQGTVNAEAFF. CDR3 nucleotides: TGTGCCAGCAGCCAAGGGACGGTGAACGCTGAAGCTTTCTTT.

J is TRBJ2-7 and V is TRBV7-9, with TRBD2 matching over 8 bases. J lost 7 bases, V lost 5 bases, and 22 bases had no gene match. The CDR3 has 18 residues. CDR1 SEHNR and CDR2 FQNEAQ come from the germline V gene (reference sequence). CDR3 residues: CASSPLKLIGGGHNEQYF. CDR3 DNA sequence: TGTGCCAGCAGCCCCCTAAAACTAATCGGGGGGGGCCACAATGAGCAGTACTTC. The entire variable domain, with the rest obtained from reference TRBV7-9 and TRBJ2-7, is as follows: DTGVSQNPRHKITKRGQNVTFRCDPISEHNRLYWYRQTLGQGPEFLTYFQNEAQLEKSRLLSDRFSAERPKGSFSTLEIQRTEQGDSAMYLCASSPLKLIGGGHNEQYFGPGTRLTVT.

This clonotype has a handful of counts. The rearrangement links TRBV7-8 to TRBJ2-1; 10 bases line up with TRBD2. V lost 2 bases to trimming and J lost 8 bases; unmatched junction nucleotides: 6. The germline V gene has CDR1 SGHVS and CDR2 FQNEAQ. The CDR3 consists of 15 residues. This CDR3 reads CASSLLSGGPDEQFF. The CDR3, as DNA: TGTGCCAGCAGCTTACTTAGCGGGGGGCCAGATGAGCAGTTCTTC.

The chain couples TRBV21-1 to TRBJ2-5; the D segment call TRBD2 is taken from the table without a DNA check. TRBV21-1 is termed a pseudogene. CDR3 size: 15 residues. The CDR3 DNA reads TGTGCCAGCAGCAAAAATGGGACTAGGCAAGAGACCCAGTACTTC. Translating it yields CASSKNGTRQETQYF.

V gene TRBV20-1 combines with J gene TRBJ2-7; tentative D call: TRBD2 (7 bases). CDR1 and CDR2 (germline): DFQATT, SNEGSKA (reference sequence). The CDR3 covers 16 residues. V shed 2 bases and J shed 0 bases, with 17 bases lying between them. CDR3 nucleotide sequence: TGCAGTGCTAGAACCCCAGGGAGGGGGAGCTCCTACGAGCAGTACTTC. It is translated as CSARTPGRGSSYEQYF.

The chain carries TRBV20-1 and TRBJ1-1; no clear D. Per germline, CDR1 DFQATT and CDR2 SNEGSKA (reference sequence). The CDR3 length is 13 residues. The germline V and J ends were trimmed by 0 bases and 7 bases, with 12 bases remaining between them. CDR3 in amino acids: CSARELGRYEAFF. DNA for the CDR3: TGCAGTGCTAGAGAGTTAGGACGCTATGAAGCTTTCTTT.

A single count supports this clonotype. V and J are TRBV30 and TRBJ1-5, with a possible D match to TRBD1 (5 bases). The CDR3 sequence is 15 residues long. Germline loops: CDR1 GTSNPN, CDR2 SVGIG (reference sequence). Trimming cost V 6 bases and J 2 bases, with 17 bases left between them. The CDR3 DNA reads as TGTGCCTGTCAAAACGGGACCGGGGGCAATCAGCCCCAGCATTTT. Translated: CACQNGTGGNQPQHF.

This clonotype appeared a few times. The V call is TRBV18, the J call TRBJ1-2; D gene ambiguous. Germline assignment: CDR1 KGHSH and CDR2 LQKENI. V was cut by 3 bases and J by 3 bases, with 8 bases left in between. The CDR3 is made up of 13 amino acids. In DNA, the CDR3 is TGTGCCAGCTCACCCTCCGAAGACTATGGCTACACCTTC. Its translation: CASSPSEDYGYTF.

This clonotype was picked up a small number of times. The chain couples TRBV7-2 to TRBJ1-5; D gene ambiguous. This CDR3 comprises 17 residues. The V gene's germline CDR1 is SGHTA and CDR2 FQGNSA. Trimming shortened V by 0 bases and J by 5 bases, and 17 bases separated the two germline ends. The DNA for the CDR3 is TGTGCCAGCAGCTTAGCGCATCAGCGGGGTATGGATCAGCCCCAGCATTTT. Its protein is CASSLAHQRGMDQPQHF.

This chain links TRBV20-1 with TRBJ2-3, with 7 bases that match TRBD1. CDR1 is DFQATT and CDR2 is SNEGSKA in the germline V gene (reference sequence). The CDR3 has 14 residues. With V trimmed by 7 bases and J by 6 bases, 13 bases remained unmatched. DNA for the CDR3: TGCAGTGTTGAGTTACCCCAGGGGGTTGATACGCAGTATTTT. The encoded protein is CSVELPQGVDTQYF.

Only a few counts were recorded for this clonotype. V is TRBV6-2 or TRBV6-3 and J is TRBJ2-7; 9 nucleotides match TRBD1. The CDR3 is 16 residues long. Germline CDR1 MNHEY, CDR2 SVGEGT. The V gene end was trimmed by 6 bases and the J gene end by 3 bases; junction bases not matched to a gene: 12. Here the CDR3 reads CASSGQGLLFFYEQYF. The CDR3 DNA is TGTGCCAGCAGCGGACAGGGGCTGTTATTCTTCTACGAGCAGTACTTC.

This clonotype was observed a handful of times. The rearrangement links TRBV12-3 or TRBV12-4 to TRBJ2-7; weak D call: TRBD1 (6 bases). With 4 bases removed from V and 3 bases from J, the gap between germline ends came to 10 bases. The CDR3 loop spans 13 amino acids. In DNA, the CDR3 is TGTGCCAGCAGTTGGGGGCACTTCTACGAGCAGTACTTC. Its translation is CASSWGHFYEQYF.

The V gene is TRBV27, the J gene TRBJ2-3; 9 bases are shared with TRBD1. Germline V gene lookup returns CDR1 MNHEY and CDR2 SMNVEV (reference sequence). V lost 6 bases, J lost 4 bases, and 8 bases stayed unmatched. The CDR3 is 15 residues long. The CDR3 protein is CASRSGQGKSDTQYF. The CDR3 DNA sequence: TGTGCCAGCAGATCCGGACAGGGGAAATCAGATACGCAGTATTTT.

The V gene is TRBV27, the J gene TRBJ1-5, with D possibly being TRBD1 (5 bases). Trimming took off 4 bases at V and 2 bases at J, with 15 bases between the two ends. From germline, CDR1 is MNHEY and CDR2 SMNVEV (reference sequence). The CDR3 contains 16 residues. CDR3 in DNA: TGTGCCAGCAGTTCCCTCGTGGGGGACGGCAATCAGCCCCAGCATTTT. This encodes CASSSLVGDGNQPQHF.

J is TRBJ1-2 and V is TRBV12-3 or TRBV12-4; 9 bases agree with TRBD1. The V segment lost 5 bases and the J segment 0 bases; nucleotides outside the gene matches: 7. The CDR3 length is 16 residues. The CDR3 DNA reads as TGTGCCAGCAGTCTACTACAGGGGGCGACTAACTATGGCTACACCTTC. Translated, it gives CASSLLQGATNYGYTF.

The chain joins TRBV6-5 to TRBJ2-1, with TRBD1 matching over 7 bases. The germline V gene has CDR1 MNHEY and CDR2 SVGAGI. The CDR3 totals 16 residues. The junction had 4 bases not matched to a gene; V was cut back by 2 bases and J by 0 bases. The CDR3 DNA follows: TGTGCCAGCAGTTACGAGGGGGCCAGCTCCTACAATGAGCAGTTCTTC. It encodes CASSYEGASSYNEQFF.